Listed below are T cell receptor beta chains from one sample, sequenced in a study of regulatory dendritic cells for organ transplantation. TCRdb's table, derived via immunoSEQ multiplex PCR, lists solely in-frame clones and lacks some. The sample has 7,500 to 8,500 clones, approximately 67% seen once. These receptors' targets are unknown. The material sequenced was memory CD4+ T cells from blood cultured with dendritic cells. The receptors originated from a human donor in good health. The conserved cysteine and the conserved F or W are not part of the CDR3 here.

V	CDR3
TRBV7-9	ASRRSSGTPNYGYT
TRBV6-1	ASRGLLISFEQY
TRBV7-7	ASSPLRTGTEAF
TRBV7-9	ASSLVTGGAGDTQY
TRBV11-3	ASSPSGTGPLNEQF
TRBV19	ASSINVLGTEAF
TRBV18	ASSPWTVSGNTIY
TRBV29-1	SVGTVQGNEQF
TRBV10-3	AIREGLAGGDGADTQY
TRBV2	ASTPGLRSEQY
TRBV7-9	ASSSGGYNEQF
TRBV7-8	ASSLFNRGSVGTNEKLF
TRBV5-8	ASSLDSQETQY
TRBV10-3	AISDRQGTEAF
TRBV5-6	ASTSGDTLSYEQY
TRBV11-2	ASSSRQGVVYGYT
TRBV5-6	ASSGGTGSYGYT
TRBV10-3	AIRKQGKDQPQH
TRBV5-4	ASSFRAGNTGELF
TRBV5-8	ASSAGKAVIPQPQH
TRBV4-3	ASSRGTGDTNSPLH
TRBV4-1	ASTPQDQDYGYT
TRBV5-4	ASSSARGGNTQY
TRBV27	ASSLSQGRNQPQH
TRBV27	ASREFGTAALYTEAF
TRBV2	ASRSGTGLTNYGYT
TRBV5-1	ASSWGQGPYNEQF
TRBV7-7	ASSFFHRGSQPQH
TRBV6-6	ASSANRGQETQY
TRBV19	ATSGALNTGELF
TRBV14	ASSQDSGGTKNIQY
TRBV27	ASSEQGGGYT
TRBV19	ASRVGGGNEQF